The source of this T cell receptor beta chain is a study of glioma-infiltrating T cells after dendritic cell vaccination. In the study overall: Glioblastoma patients came from Phase I and II dendritic cell vaccination trials.

Amplification used 60 V beta primers and 13 J beta primers. Some clones are missing from TCRdb's copy, which holds only in-frame ones; the method was immunoSEQ multiplex PCR. The profile shows roughly 62,000 clones, about 79% of them singletons. Study-level findings and limits: Patients with more pretreatment TILs had longer time to progression and survival.

A word on this clone: No antigen is known for it.

The time point denotes: after dendritic cell vaccination, including at tumor progression/relapse. None of the glioblastoma patients had an isocitrate dehydrogenase mutation. The CDR3 sequence is 13 residues long. The V gene's germline CDR1 is GTSNPN and CDR2 SVGIG (reference sequence). J was trimmed by 1 base and V by 7 bases; bases with no gene match: 4. This specimen was blood, taken after dendritic cell vaccination. V is TRBV30 and J is TRBJ2-3; TRBD2 matches 8 bases. The origin of this receptor is a human donor with glioblastoma. The CDR3 region has the DNA TGTGCCTCTGCGGGGGGTCGCACAGATACGCAGTATTTT. As protein: CASAGGRTDTQYF.